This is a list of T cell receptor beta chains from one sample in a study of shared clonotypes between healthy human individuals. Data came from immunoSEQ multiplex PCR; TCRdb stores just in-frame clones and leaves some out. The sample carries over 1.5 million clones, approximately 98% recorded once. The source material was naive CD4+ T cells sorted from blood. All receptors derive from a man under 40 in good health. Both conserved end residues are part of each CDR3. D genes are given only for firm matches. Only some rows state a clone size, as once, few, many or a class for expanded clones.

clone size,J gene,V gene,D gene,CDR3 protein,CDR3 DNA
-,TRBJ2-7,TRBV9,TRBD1,CASSVGPTGGADEQYF,TGTGCCAGCAGCGTAGGGCCGACAGGGGGCGCGGACGAGCAGTACTTC
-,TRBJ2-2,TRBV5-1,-,CASSWGRQAANTGELFF,TGCGCCAGCAGCTGGGGCCGCCAGGCGGCGAACACCGGGGAGCTGTTTTTT
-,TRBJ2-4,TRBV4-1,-,CASSQQEGENIQYF,TGCGCCAGCAGCCAACAAGAGGGGGAAAACATTCAGTACTTC
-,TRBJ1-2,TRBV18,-,CASSPTMVGSLYGYTF,TGTGCCAGCTCACCAACCATGGTGGGCTCCCTCTATGGCTACACCTTC
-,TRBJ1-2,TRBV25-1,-,CASSAIHGKRYGYTF,TGTGCCAGCAGTGCCATACACGGGAAGAGGTATGGCTACACCTTC
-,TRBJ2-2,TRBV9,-,CASSVGVNTGELFF,TGTGCCAGCAGCGTAGGGGTGAACACCGGGGAGCTGTTTTTT
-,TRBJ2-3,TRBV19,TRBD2,CASSPGGGRGTDTQYF,TGTGCCAGTAGCCCTGGCGGGGGAAGAGGGACAGATACGCAGTATTTT
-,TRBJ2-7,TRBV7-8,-,CASSFQGTYEQYF,TGTGCCAGCAGCTTTCAAGGAACCTACGAGCAGTACTTC
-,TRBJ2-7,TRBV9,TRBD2,CASSASGSEQYF,TGTGCCAGCAGCGCCAGCGGGAGCGAGCAGTACTTC
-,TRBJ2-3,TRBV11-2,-,CASSLGNRASTDTQYF,TGTGCCAGCAGCTTAGGGAACAGGGCAAGCACAGATACGCAGTATTTT
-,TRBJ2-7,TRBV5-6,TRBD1,CASSCPGQGINEQYF,TGTGCCAGCAGCTGTCCCGGACAGGGCATCAACGAGCAGTACTTC
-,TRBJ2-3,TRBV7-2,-,CASGRDKQDTQYF,TGTGCCAGCGGGAGGGACAAACAGGATACGCAGTATTTT
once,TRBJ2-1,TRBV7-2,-,CASSSQASGTNNEQFF,TGTGCCAGCAGCTCTCAGGCCAGTGGGACGAACAATGAGCAGTTCTTC
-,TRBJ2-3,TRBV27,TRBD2,CASSLLAGVLDTQYF,TGTGCCAGCAGTTTACTAGCGGGAGTTCTAGATACGCAGTATTTT
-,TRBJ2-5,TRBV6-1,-,CASSERVSPQETQYF,TGTGCCAGCAGTGAACGGGTTTCTCCTCAAGAGACCCAGTACTTC
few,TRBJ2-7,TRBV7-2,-,CASSLVGEQYF,TGTGCCAGCAGCTTAGTTGGCGAGCAGTACTTC
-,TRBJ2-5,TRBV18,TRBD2,CASSPSQAGVETQYF,TGTGCCAGCTCACCAAGTCAAGCGGGAGTTGAGACCCAGTACTTC
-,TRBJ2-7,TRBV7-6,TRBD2,CASSSFLAGGTYEQYF,TGTGCCAGCAGCTCCTTCCTAGCGGGAGGGACCTACGAGCAGTACTTC
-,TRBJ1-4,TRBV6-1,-,CASIEGRVGKLFF,TGTGCCAGCATAGAGGGCCGAGTCGGAAAACTGTTTTTT
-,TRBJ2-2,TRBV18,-,CASSPNQAVTAGELFF,TGTGCCAGCTCACCAAACCAAGCGGTCACAGCCGGGGAGCTGTTTTTT
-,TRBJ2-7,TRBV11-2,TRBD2,CASSSQREATYEQYF,TGTGCCAGCAGTTCACAGCGGGAGGCGACCTACGAGCAGTACTTC
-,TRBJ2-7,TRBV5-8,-,CASRFRGTYEQYF,TGTGCCAGCAGGTTCAGAGGCACCTACGAGCAGTACTTC
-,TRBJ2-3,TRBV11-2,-,CASSEFLGQSTDTQYF,TGTGCCAGCAGCGAGTTTTTGGGGCAGAGCACAGATACGCAGTATTTT
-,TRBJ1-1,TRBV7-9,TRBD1,CASSVGTAEAFF,TGTGCCAGCAGCGTCGGGACAGCTGAAGCTTTCTTT
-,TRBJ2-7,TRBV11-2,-,CASSGSGRKKFLTYEQYF,TGTGCCAGCAGCGGTTCGGGACGGAAGAAGTTCTTGACCTACGAGCAGTACTTC
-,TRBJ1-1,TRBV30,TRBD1,CAWSEQGGTEAFF,TGTGCCTGGAGTGAGCAGGGGGGCACTGAAGCTTTCTTT
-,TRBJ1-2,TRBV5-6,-,CASSTLGPWGYTF,TGTGCCAGCAGTACCCTCGGCCCGTGGGGCTACACCTTC
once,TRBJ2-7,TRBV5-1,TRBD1,CASSARGQVITLSYEQYF,TGCGCCAGCAGCGCTAGGGGACAGGTTATCACCCTCTCCTACGAGCAGTACTTC
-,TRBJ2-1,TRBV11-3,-,CASSSKAGSSYNEQFF,TGTGCCAGCAGCTCCAAAGCGGGCAGCTCCTACAATGAGCAGTTCTTC
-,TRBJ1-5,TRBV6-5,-,CASSYSRDFNQPQHF,TGTGCCAGCAGTTACTCCAGGGACTTCAATCAGCCCCAGCATTTT
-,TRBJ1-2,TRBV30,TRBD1,CAWAGTGSPPGYTF,TGTGCCTGGGCCGGGACAGGGAGTCCCCCTGGCTACACCTTC
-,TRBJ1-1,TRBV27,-,CASSFNSGAYTFF,TGTGCCAGCAGTTTCAATTCAGGGGCGTACACTTTCTTT
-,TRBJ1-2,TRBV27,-,CASSPLRQTGGYTF,TGTGCCAGCAGTCCTCTTAGGCAGACTGGAGGCTACACCTTC
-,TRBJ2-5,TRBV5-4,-,CASSLRQPQETQYF,TGTGCCAGCAGCTTGAGACAGCCCCAAGAGACCCAGTACTTC
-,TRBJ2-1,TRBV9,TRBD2,CASSVNQGASGSSYNEQFF,TGTGCCAGCAGCGTCAACCAGGGGGCTAGCGGGAGCTCCTACAATGAGCAGTTCTTC
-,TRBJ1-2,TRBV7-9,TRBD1,CASSFGQGGEDGYTF,TGTGCCAGCAGCTTCGGACAGGGAGGGGAAGATGGCTACACCTTC
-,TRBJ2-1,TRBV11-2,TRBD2,CASSLGGLAGVDEQFF,TGTGCCAGCAGCTTAGGCGGACTAGCGGGAGTCGATGAGCAGTTCTTC
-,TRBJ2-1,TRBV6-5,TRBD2,CASSFSTSGNYNEQFF,TGTGCCAGCAGTTTCTCTACTAGCGGGAATTACAATGAGCAGTTCTTC
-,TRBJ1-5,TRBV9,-,CASSVGSNQPQHF,TGTGCCAGCAGCGTAGGTTCCAATCAGCCCCAGCATTTT
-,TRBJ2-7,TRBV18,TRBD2,CASSLGLAGTEQYF,TGTGCCAGCTCACTGGGACTAGCGGGTACCGAGCAGTACTTC
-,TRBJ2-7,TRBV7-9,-,CASSLARKGSYEQYF,TGTGCCAGCAGCTTAGCCCGGAAGGGGTCCTACGAGCAGTACTTC
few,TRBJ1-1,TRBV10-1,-,CASSESGPGTEAFF,TGCGCCAGCAGTGAGTCTGGGCCGGGGACTGAAGCTTTCTTT
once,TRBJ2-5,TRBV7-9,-,CASSLDGGMGETQYF,TGTGCCAGCAGCTTAGATGGCGGGATGGGAGAGACCCAGTACTTC
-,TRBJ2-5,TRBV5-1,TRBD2,CASSLSWGGRGETQYF,TGCGCCAGCAGCTTATCTTGGGGGGGAAGAGGAGAGACCCAGTACTTC
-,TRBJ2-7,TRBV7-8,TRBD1,CASSLKDRENEQYF,TGTGCCAGCAGCTTGAAGGACAGGGAAAACGAGCAGTACTTC
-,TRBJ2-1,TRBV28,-,CASSLRRDGEQFF,TGTGCCAGCAGTTTACGGCGGGACGGTGAGCAGTTCTTC
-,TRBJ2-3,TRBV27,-,CASSPTETTDTQYF,TGTGCCAGCAGTCCAACTGAAACCACAGATACGCAGTATTTT
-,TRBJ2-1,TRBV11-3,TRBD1,CASSHWTGAGRSLLFF,TGTGCCAGCAGCCACTGGACAGGGGCTGGTAGATCTTTGTTATTCTTC
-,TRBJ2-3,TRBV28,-,CASLRGGADTQYF,TGTGCCAGCTTGAGGGGTGGGGCAGATACGCAGTATTTT
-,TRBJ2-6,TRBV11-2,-,CASTRISGANVLTF,TGTGCCAGCACGCGGATTTCTGGGGCCAACGTCCTGACTTTC
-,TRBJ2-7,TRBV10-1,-,CASSISSYEQYF,TGCGCCAGCAGTATAAGCTCCTACGAGCAGTACTTC
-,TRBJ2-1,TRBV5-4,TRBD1,CASSRQGASYNEQFF,TGTGCCAGCAGCCGACAGGGAGCATCCTACAATGAGCAGTTCTTC
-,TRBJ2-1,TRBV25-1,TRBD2,CASSEYFGTSSNEQFF,TGTGCCAGCAGTGAATATTTCGGGACTAGCTCGAATGAGCAGTTCTTC
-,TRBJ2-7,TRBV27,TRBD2,CASSPRTSGSKYRREQYF,TGTGCCAGCAGTCCCAGGACTAGCGGGAGTAAATATAGACGCGAGCAGTACTTC
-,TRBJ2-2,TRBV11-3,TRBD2,CASSSSGTNTGELFF,TGTGCCAGCAGTTCGAGCGGGACGAACACCGGGGAGCTGTTTTTT
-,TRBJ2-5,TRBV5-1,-,CASTNTGLETQYF,TGCGCCAGCACCAACACTGGCTTAGAGACCCAGTACTTC
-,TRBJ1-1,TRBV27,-,CASSSWGADTEAFF,TGTGCCAGCAGTTCCTGGGGGGCGGACACTGAAGCTTTCTTT
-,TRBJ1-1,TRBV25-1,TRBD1,CASSSTGDTEAFF,TGTGCCAGCAGCTCTACAGGGGACACTGAAGCTTTCTTT
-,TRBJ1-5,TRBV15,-,CATSRDTDQPQHF,TGTGCCACCAGCAGAGACACGGATCAGCCCCAGCATTTT